Presented here are 27 T cell receptor beta chains from one specimen sequenced in a study of blood T cells in healthy people across ages. Sample-barcoded 5' priming and a J-beta primer mix drove a second PCR of roughly 6 to 12 cycles. TCRdb re-analysed the 5' RACE reads in MiXCR, keeping a single row per CDR3 protein. The sample holds about 1.4 million distinct CDR3 sequences; roughly 59% are singletons and the top ten take 5.5% to 8%. Sequencing input: blood. These receptors originate from a man younger than 35 in good health.

This clonotype turned up a few times. The chain employs TRBV4-3 and TRBJ2-7, with 11 bases matching TRBD2. Germline CDR1 and CDR2: LGHNA and YSLEER. CDR3 length equals 18 residues. The trim removed 1 base at V and 0 bases at J, leaving 8 bases unmatched. The DNA of the CDR3 is TGCGCCAGCAGCCAAGGACTAGCGGGGAGACAATACTCCTACGAGCAGTACTTC. Amino acid sequence: CASSQGLAGRQYSYEQYF.

This clonotype was recorded only once. V and J are TRBV11-2 and TRBJ1-3, with D maybe TRBD1 (5 bases). Germline assignment: CDR1 SGHAT and CDR2 FQNNGV. The V gene lost 7 bases and the J gene lost 12 bases, with 19 bases spanning the gap. The length of the CDR3 is 13 residues. CDR3 residues: CASTPRGGRLIYF. For the CDR3, the DNA is TGTGCCAGCACCCCACGGGGCGGCCGGCTCATATATTTT.

The rearrangement uses TRBV4-1 and TRBJ1-2; D call uncertain. The CDR3 extends over 16 amino acids. The germline CDR1 and CDR2 sequences are MGHRA and YSYEKL. Trimming shortened V by 0 bases and J by 8 bases, and 19 bases separated the two germline ends. The CDR3 DNA follows: TGCGCCAGCAGCCAAGATATTTGGATCACCGGGAGCGGCTACACCTTC. Translating gives CASSQDIWITGSGYTF.

This clonotype was detected a few times. CDR3 DNA sequence: TGTGCCAGCAGCTTATCTCGACAGGGGAACACACCCCTCCACTTT. Amino acid sequence: CASSLSRQGNTPLHF. V gene TRBV11-2 combines with J gene TRBJ1-6, with 8 bases matching TRBD1. Looked up from germline, CDR1 is SGHAT and CDR2 is FQNNGV. Trimming at V came to 2 bases and at J to 11 bases, leaving 8 bases not matched to a gene. The CDR3 sequence is 15 residues long.

V and J are TRBV6-2 or TRBV6-3 and TRBJ2-1; 10 bases are a match to TRBD1. Trimming at V came to 5 bases and at J to 4 bases, leaving 8 bases not matched to a gene. This CDR3 is built from 16 residues. CDR1 MNHEY and CDR2 SVGEGT come from the germline V gene. The CDR3 region has the DNA TGTGCCAGCAGTCGCCGGACAGGGGGTGGTTACAATGAGCAGTTCTTC. It specifies CASSRRTGGGYNEQFF.

The chain employs TRBV5-6 and TRBJ2-6; D call uncertain. The V gene's germline CDR1 is SGHDT and CDR2 YYEEEE. The CDR3 has 17 residues. Trimming cost V 4 bases and J 0 bases, with 14 bases left between them. The CDR3 region is CASSPTVISSGANVLTF. The CDR3 DNA sequence: TGTGCCAGCAGCCCGACGGTGATTTCCTCTGGGGCCAACGTCCTGACTTTC.

This chain links TRBV14 with TRBJ2-3; D call uncertain. The CDR3 sequence is 14 residues long. Per germline, CDR1 SGHDN and CDR2 FVKESK. Trimming left V 4 bases short and J 2 bases short, with 10 bases between. This CDR3 is CASSPELPTDTQYF. CDR3 nucleotides: TGTGCCAGCAGCCCCGAACTACCCACAGATACGCAGTATTTT.

This clonotype appeared many times. The chain is built from TRBV20-1 and TRBJ2-1; 9 nucleotides match TRBD2. The CDR3 runs 14 residues. Germline values: CDR1 DFQATT, CDR2 SNEGSKA (reference sequence). Unmatched junction bases numbered 0, after V lost 0 bases and J lost 3 bases. The CDR3 protein is CSARELAGYNEQFF. CDR3 coding DNA: TGCAGTGCTAGAGAACTAGCGGGCTACAATGAGCAGTTCTTC.

The rearrangement links TRBV7-2 to TRBJ1-1; weak D call: TRBD1 (5 bases). The V end lost 2 bases, the J end lost 11 bases, and 15 bases lay between the germline ends. The V gene's germline CDR1 is SGHTA and CDR2 FQGNSA. The CDR3 extends over 13 amino acids. The CDR3 nucleotides read TGTGCCAGCAGCTTACAACAGGTTCCGAAGGCTTTCTTT. As protein: CASSLQQVPKAFF.

The V call is TRBV14, the J call TRBJ2-1, with D perhaps matching TRBD2 (6 bases). The CDR3 loop spans 14 amino acids. Per the germline V gene, CDR1 is SGHDN and CDR2 is FVKESK. V dropped 4 bases and J dropped 4 bases, with 11 bases sitting between them. The CDR3 is CASSPTSWYNEQFF. The CDR3 DNA follows: TGTGCCAGCAGCCCCACTAGCTGGTACAATGAGCAGTTCTTC. The variable domain in full, with the rest retrieved from reference TRBV14 and TRBJ2-1, is EAGVTQFPSHSVIEKGQTVTLRCDPISGHDNLYWYRRVMGKEIKFLLHFVKESKQDESGMPNNRFLAERTGGTYSTLKVQPAELEDSGVYFCASSPTSWYNEQFFGPGTRLTVL.

This chain uses TRBV25-1 with TRBJ1-4; perhaps TRBD1 as D (6 bases). Between the trimmed V and J ends, which lost 0 bases and 8 bases, there was a span of 16 bases. CDR1 and CDR2 from the germline V gene are MGHDK and SYGVNS. The CDR3 loop spans 16 amino acids. CDR3 nucleotides: TGTGCCAGCAGTGAATATTCCGAGGGGGTCTCCGAAAAACTGTTTTTT. Encoded protein: CASSEYSEGVSEKLFF.

V is TRBV4-3 and J is TRBJ2-1; 10 bases agree with TRBD2. The J call may be faulty, since TRBJ2-7 better matches the DNA end. There are 14 residues in the CDR3. The germline CDR1 and CDR2 sequences are LGHNA and YSLEER. Here the CDR3 DNA reads TGCGCCAGCAGCCAAGAAACTAGCGGGGATGAGCAGTACTTC. Amino acid sequence: CASSQETSGDEQYF.

V usage is TRBV7-6 and J usage is TRBJ2-2; 10 bases are a match to TRBD2. The CDR3 extends over 19 amino acids. Germline CDR1 is SGHVS and CDR2 is FNYEAQ. The ends lost 0 bases at V and 2 bases at J; junction bases unmatched: 9. The CDR3: CASSLAGGASGGNTGELFF. The CDR3 DNA follows: TGTGCCAGCAGCTTAGCGGGAGGTGCTAGCGGGGGAAACACCGGGGAGCTGTTTTTT.

The V and J genes are TRBV5-1 and TRBJ1-1; D may be TRBD1 (5 bases). The CDR3 is 15 residues long. The germline gives CDR1 SGHRS, CDR2 YFSETQ. Trimming stripped 3 bases from V and 5 bases from J, with 17 bases between. CDR3 in DNA: TGCGCCAGCAGCTCGGACAAGGGTATAAGGACTGAAGCTTTCTTT. Amino acids: CASSSDKGIRTEAFF.

The chain employs TRBV15 and TRBJ2-4, with a weak D call TRBD1 (6 bases). Germline-derived CDR1 and CDR2 are LNHNV and YYDKDF (reference sequence). There are 13 residues in the CDR3. Between the trimmed V and J ends, which lost 1 base and 5 bases, there was a span of 6 bases. CDR3: CATSRGTENIQYF. The CDR3 bases are TGTGCCACCAGCAGAGGGACAGAAAACATTCAGTACTTC.

This clonotype was seen many times. The chain is built from TRBV7-9 and TRBJ1-2; D unresolved. This CDR3 region has 12 residues. With 6 bases removed from V and 2 bases from J, the gap between germline ends came to 7 bases. Germline V gene data show CDR1 as SEHNR and CDR2 as FQNEAQ (reference sequence). This CDR3 is CASSFTNYGYTF. CDR3 coding DNA: TGTGCCAGCAGTTTTACGAACTATGGCTACACCTTC.

The V gene is TRBV11-2, the J gene TRBJ2-5; either TRBD1 or TRBD2 may fit D (5 bases each). The length of the CDR3 is 15 residues. Per the germline V gene, CDR1 is SGHAT and CDR2 is FQNNGV. V was pared by 2 bases and J by 2 bases, with 12 bases between. The DNA for the CDR3 is TGTGCCAGCAGCTTAAGTTCGGGACCACAAGAGACCCAGTACTTC. It translates to CASSLSSGPQETQYF.

In its sample, this clonotype was seen once. The chain couples TRBV12-3 or TRBV12-4 to TRBJ1-4; no reliable D call. Trimming left V 1 base short and J 0 bases short, with 6 bases between. The CDR3 length is 15 residues. The CDR3 DNA is TGTGCCAGCAGTTTAGGTTTTGCAACTAATGAAAAACTGTTTTTT. It yields the protein CASSLGFATNEKLFF.

The chain employs TRBV3-1 and TRBJ1-2; no clear D. The CDR3 runs 14 residues. Trimming took off 4 bases at V and 8 bases at J, with 17 bases between the two ends. Germline V gene sequence: CDR1 LGHDT, CDR2 YNNKEL (reference sequence). DNA for the CDR3: TGTGCCAGCAGCCCAGACCTATTATCCGGCGGCTACACCTTC. It specifies CASSPDLLSGGYTF.

The CDR3 loop reads CASSQAHGEQFF. CDR3 in DNA: TGCGCCAGCAGCCAAGCCCATGGTGAGCAGTTCTTC. The chain combines TRBV4-1 with TRBJ2-1; the D is unclear. The CDR3 length is 12 residues. The V gene's germline CDR1 is MGHRA and CDR2 YSYEKL. Trimming removed 1 base from V and 9 bases from J, with 7 bases in between.

There are a few counts of this clonotype. This chain joins TRBV29-1 and TRBJ2-2; D not certain. Germline values: CDR1 SQVTM, CDR2 ANQGSEA. This CDR3 contains 10 residues. Trimming took off 7 bases at V and 8 bases at J, with 8 bases between the two ends. This chain's CDR3 is CSASSGELFF. The CDR3 DNA is TGCAGCGCCTCCTCTGGGGAGCTGTTTTTT.

The table lists this clonotype with a count of one. This rearrangement joins TRBV7-9 to TRBJ2-5; D is possibly TRBD2 (5 bases). Germline values: CDR1 SEHNR, CDR2 FQNEAQ (reference sequence). V lost 5 bases, J lost 1 base, and 29 bases lay in between. This CDR3 comprises 20 residues. The CDR3 region is CASSPLSARRWWSFQETQYF. Written as DNA, the CDR3 is TGTGCCAGCAGCCCCCTCAGCGCCCGGAGGTGGTGGTCCTTCCAAGAGACCCAGTACTTC.

The V call is TRBV3-1, the J call TRBJ2-3; 16 bases map to TRBD2. The CDR3 runs to 18 residues. With 5 bases clipped from V and 2 bases from J, the junction kept 7 bases outside the gene matches. CDR1 LGHDT and CDR2 YNNKEL come from the germline V gene (reference sequence). The CDR3 here is CASSSAGTSGRATDTQYF. The CDR3 bases are TGTGCCAGCAGCTCCGCCGGGACTAGCGGGAGGGCCACAGATACGCAGTATTTT.

This clonotype was counted a single time. The J gene is TRBJ2-7, the V gene TRBV5-1; the D gene is possibly TRBD2 (6 bases). The V gene's germline CDR1 is SGHRS and CDR2 YFSETQ. CDR3 length equals 16 residues. Trimming removed 4 bases from V and 2 bases from J, with 19 bases in between. This CDR3 reads CASSPVPGLSPYEQYF. CDR3 coding DNA: TGCGCCAGCAGCCCCGTACCGGGACTTTCTCCCTACGAGCAGTACTTC.

The chain carries TRBV7-9 and TRBJ2-3; 7 positions match TRBD2. The germline V gene encodes CDR1 SEHNR and CDR2 FQNEAQ (reference sequence). Germline trimming cut 6 bases from V and 2 bases from J; bases unmatched to any gene: 11. The CDR3 has 16 residues. CDR3 coding DNA: TGTGCCAGCAGTGCTTCAAGCGGGACCCACACAGATACGCAGTATTTT. This encodes CASSASSGTHTDTQYF.

This clonotype was picked up one time. The J gene is TRBJ1-1, the V gene TRBV28, with TRBD1 as a possible D gene (6 bases). V was cut by 7 bases and J by 8 bases, with 11 bases left in between. The CDR3 covers 11 residues. Germline V gives CDR1 MDHEN, CDR2 SYDVKM. Here the CDR3 reads CASKDQGEAFF. In DNA, the CDR3 is TGTGCCAGCAAGGACCAGGGGGAAGCTTTCTTT.

The sample holds many counts of this clonotype. The rearrangement links TRBV18 to TRBJ2-7; 7 nucleotides align to TRBD2. Looked up from germline, CDR1 is KGHSH and CDR2 is LQKENI. This CDR3 has 12 residues. V lost 3 bases, J lost 6 bases, and 2 bases stayed unmatched. The CDR3 sequence: CASSPGGSEQYF. DNA of the CDR3: TGTGCCAGCTCACCGGGAGGGAGCGAGCAGTACTTC.